This T cell receptor (beta chain) emerged from a study of T cells in Graves' hyperthyroidism and ophthalmopathy. Study findings and constraints: Patients with ophthalmopathy were separated from those with stable hyperthyroidism by a 13 V-J model. Most clonotypes expanded in the thyroid (above 0.001) were also present in blood.

This clonotype has a count of ten or more. Its antigen is as yet unknown. RNA transcripts served as the template for amplifying TCR beta CDR3 regions. When the TCR CDR3 underwent first-round RT-PCR, the HTBI primer set was used. One entry per CDR3 protein, called by TCRdb with MiXCR from the multiplex PCR reads. The data hold some 300,000 distinct CDR3 sequences, with approximately 19% observed a single time. Exclusion followed for patients with uncontrolled infection, other autoimmune disease, pregnancy or lactation. Each diagnosis drew on symptoms, thyroxine, TRAb, thyroid ultrasound and orbital computed tomography findings. The CDR3 is 15 residues long. Trimming shortened V by 0 bases and J by 6 bases, and 14 bases separated the two germline ends. Germline CDR1 is KGHSH and CDR2 is LQKENI.

The chain recombines TRBV18 with TRBJ1-1; D not certain. The source is a man between 50 and 59 years old with Graves' ophthalmopathy. Source material: blood. The CDR3 coding sequence is TGTGCCAGCTCACCACCGGCCGGGTATTCCTCTGAAGCTTTCTTT. Residues: CASSPPAGYSSEAFF.